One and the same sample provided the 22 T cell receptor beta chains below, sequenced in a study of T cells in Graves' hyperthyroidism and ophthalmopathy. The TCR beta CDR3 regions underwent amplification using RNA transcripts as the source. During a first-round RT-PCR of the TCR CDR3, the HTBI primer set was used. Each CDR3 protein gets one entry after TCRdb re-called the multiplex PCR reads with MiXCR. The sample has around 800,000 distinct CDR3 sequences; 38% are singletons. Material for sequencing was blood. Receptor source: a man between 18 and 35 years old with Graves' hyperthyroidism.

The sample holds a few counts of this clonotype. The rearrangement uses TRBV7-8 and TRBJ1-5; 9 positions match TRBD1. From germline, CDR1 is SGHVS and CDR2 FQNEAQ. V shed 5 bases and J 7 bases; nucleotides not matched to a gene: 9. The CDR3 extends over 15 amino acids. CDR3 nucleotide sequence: TGTGCCAGCAGCCCCGGGACAGGGAATTACCAGCCCCAGCATTTT. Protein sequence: CASSPGTGNYQPQHF.

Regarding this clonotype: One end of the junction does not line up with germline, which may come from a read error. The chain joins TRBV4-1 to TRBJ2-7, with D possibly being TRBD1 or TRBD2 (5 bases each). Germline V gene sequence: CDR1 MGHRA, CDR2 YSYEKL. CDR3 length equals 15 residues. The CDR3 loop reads CASSPNRDVAYEQCF. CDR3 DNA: TGCGCCAGCAGCCCGAACCGGGACGTCGCCTACGAGCAGTGCTTC.

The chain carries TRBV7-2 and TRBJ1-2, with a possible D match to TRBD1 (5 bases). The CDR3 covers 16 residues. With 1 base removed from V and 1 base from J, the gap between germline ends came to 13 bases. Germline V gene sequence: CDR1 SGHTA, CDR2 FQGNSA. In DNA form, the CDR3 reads TGTGCCAGCAGCTTAGTAGCGAGGCAGGGTAACTATGGCTACACCTTC. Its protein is CASSLVARQGNYGYTF.

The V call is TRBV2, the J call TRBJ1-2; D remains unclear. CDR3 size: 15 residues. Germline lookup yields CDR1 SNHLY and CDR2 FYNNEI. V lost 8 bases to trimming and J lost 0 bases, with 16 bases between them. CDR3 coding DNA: TGTGCCAGCCCCTACGAGGGCCTAACTAACTATGGCTACACCTTC. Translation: CASPYEGLTNYGYTF.

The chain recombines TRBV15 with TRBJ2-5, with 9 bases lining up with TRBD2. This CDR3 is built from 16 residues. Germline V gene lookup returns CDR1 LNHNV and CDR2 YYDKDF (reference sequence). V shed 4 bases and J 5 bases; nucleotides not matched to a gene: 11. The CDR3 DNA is TGTGCCACCAGCATGGGACTAGCCTATTCTGAGGAGACCCAGTACTTC. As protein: CATSMGLAYSEETQYF.

The CDR3 region has the DNA TGTGCCAGTAGCCTAGGACAGTCTCATGGCTACACCTTC. Translating it yields CASSLGQSHGYTF. The J gene is TRBJ1-2, the V gene TRBV19; perhaps TRBD1 as D (6 bases). V lost 6 bases to trimming and J lost 6 bases, with 14 bases between them. Germline V gene lookup returns CDR1 LNHDA and CDR2 SQIVND (reference sequence). The CDR3 is 13 residues long.

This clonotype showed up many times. Here the CDR3 DNA reads TGTGCCAGCAGCTTCGCCCCCGCCTCCGGGACAGGGGCCTACGAGCAGTACTTC. It is translated as CASSFAPASGTGAYEQYF. V and J are TRBV7-2 and TRBJ2-7; 10 bases fit TRBD1. Germline lookup yields CDR1 SGHTA and CDR2 FQGNSA. V dropped 3 bases and J dropped 2; count of bases not matched to a gene: 13. CDR3 size: 18 residues. The full variable domain, its missing parts supplied by reference TRBV7-2 and TRBJ2-7, is GAGVSQSPSNKVTEKGKDVELRCDPISGHTALYWYRQSLGQGLEFLIYFQGNSAPDKSGLPSDRFSAERTGGSVSTLTIQRTQQEDSAVYLCASSFAPASGTGAYEQYFGPGTRLTVT.

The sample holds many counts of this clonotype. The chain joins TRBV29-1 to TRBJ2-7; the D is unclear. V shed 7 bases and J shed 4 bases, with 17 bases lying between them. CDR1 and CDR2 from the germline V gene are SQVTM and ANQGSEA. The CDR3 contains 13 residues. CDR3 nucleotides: TGCAGCGGGATAGTAGGCCCCCTGTACGAGCAGTACTTC. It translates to CSGIVGPLYEQYF.

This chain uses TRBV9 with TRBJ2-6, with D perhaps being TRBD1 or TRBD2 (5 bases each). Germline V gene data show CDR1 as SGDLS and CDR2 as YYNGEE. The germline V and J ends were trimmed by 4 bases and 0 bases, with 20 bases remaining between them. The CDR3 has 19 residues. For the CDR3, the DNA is TGTGCCAGCAGCTCCAGTTGGGGGACCTTGAGCTCTGGGGCCAACGTCCTGACTTTC. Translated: CASSSSWGTLSSGANVLTF.

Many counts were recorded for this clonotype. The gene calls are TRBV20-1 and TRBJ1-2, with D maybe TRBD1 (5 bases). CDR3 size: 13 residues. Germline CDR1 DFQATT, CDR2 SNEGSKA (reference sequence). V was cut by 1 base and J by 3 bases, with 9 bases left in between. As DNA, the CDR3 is TGCAGTGCTAGAGTTCCGGGACACTATGGCTACACCTTC. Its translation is CSARVPGHYGYTF.

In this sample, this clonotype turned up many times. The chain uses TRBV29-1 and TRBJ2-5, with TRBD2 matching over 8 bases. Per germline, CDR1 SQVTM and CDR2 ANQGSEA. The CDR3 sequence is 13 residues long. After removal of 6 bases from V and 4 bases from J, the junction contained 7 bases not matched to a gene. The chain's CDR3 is CSVEGLGGETQYF. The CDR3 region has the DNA TGCAGCGTAGAGGGACTAGGAGGAGAGACCCAGTACTTC.

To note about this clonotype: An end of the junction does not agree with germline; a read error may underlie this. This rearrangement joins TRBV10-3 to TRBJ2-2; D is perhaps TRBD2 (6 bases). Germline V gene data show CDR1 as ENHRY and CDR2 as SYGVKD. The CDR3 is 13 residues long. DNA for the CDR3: TGTGCCAGCAGTGTTGCGGGGAACGGGGAGCTGTCTTTT. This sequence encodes CASSVAGNGELSF.

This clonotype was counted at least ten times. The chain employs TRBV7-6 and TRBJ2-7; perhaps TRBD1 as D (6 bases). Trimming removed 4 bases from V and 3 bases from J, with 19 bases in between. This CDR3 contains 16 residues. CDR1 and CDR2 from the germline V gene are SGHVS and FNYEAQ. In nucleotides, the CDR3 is TGTGCCAGCAGCTCGATAGCAGGGGCACACTACTACGAGCAGTACTTC. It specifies CASSSIAGAHYYEQYF.

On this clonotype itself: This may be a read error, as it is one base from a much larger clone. This CDR3 reads CASSWGLQETQYF. The DNA of the CDR3 is TGTGCCAGCAGCTGGGGCCTACAAGAGACCCAGTACTTC. The chain carries TRBV7-9 and TRBJ2-5; TRBD1 is a possible D gene (5 bases). Germline CDR1 and CDR2: SEHNR and FQNEAQ (reference sequence). V shed 4 bases and J shed 2 bases, with 8 bases lying between them. The CDR3 consists of 13 residues.

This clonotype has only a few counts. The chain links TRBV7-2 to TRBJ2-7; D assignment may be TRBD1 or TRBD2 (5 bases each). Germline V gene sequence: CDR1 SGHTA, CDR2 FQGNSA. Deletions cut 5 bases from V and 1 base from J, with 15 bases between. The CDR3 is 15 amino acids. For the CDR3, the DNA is TGTGCCAGCAGCCCACCGGGACGCGCGTCCTACGAGCAGTACTTC. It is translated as CASSPPGRASYEQYF.

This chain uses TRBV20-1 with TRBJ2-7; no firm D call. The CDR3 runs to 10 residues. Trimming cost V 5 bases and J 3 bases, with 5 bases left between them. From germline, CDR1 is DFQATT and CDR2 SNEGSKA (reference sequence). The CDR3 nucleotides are TGCAGTGCTGTAGACTACGAGCAGTACTTC. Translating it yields CSAVDYEQYF.

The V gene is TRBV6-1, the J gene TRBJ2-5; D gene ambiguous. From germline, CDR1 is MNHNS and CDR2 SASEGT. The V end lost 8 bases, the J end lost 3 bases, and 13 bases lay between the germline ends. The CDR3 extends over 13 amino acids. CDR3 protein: CASRRPEKETQYF. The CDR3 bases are TGTGCCAGCCGCCGTCCGGAAAAAGAGACCCAGTACTTC.

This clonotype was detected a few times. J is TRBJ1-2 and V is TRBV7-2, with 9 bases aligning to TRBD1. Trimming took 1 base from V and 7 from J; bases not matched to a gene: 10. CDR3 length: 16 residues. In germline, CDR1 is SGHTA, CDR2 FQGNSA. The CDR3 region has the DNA TGTGCCAGCAGCTTAGAGGGACAGGGTGGTTCTCGTGGCTACACCTTC. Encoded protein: CASSLEGQGGSRGYTF.

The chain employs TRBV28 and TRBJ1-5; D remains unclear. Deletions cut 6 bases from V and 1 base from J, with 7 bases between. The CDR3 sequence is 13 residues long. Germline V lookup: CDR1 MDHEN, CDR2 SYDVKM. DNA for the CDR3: TGTGCCAGCAGCTACCCAAGCAATCAGCCCCAGCATTTT. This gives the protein CASSYPSNQPQHF.

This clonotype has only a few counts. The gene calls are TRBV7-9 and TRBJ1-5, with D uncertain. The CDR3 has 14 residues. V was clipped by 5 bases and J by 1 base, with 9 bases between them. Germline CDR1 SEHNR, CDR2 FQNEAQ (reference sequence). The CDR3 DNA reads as TGTGCCAGCAGCCAAGGGCGGAGCAATCAGCCCCAGCATTTT. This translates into CASSQGRSNQPQHF.

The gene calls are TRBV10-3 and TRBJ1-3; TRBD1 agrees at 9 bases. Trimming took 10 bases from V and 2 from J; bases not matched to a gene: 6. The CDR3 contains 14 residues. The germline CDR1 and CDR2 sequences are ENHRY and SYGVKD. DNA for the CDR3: TGTGCCACCGGGACAGGGTTAACTGGAAACACCATATATTTT. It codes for CATGTGLTGNTIYF.

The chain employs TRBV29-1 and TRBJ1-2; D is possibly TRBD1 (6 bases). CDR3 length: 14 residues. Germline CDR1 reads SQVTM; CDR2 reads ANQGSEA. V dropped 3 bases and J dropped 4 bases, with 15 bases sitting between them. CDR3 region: CSVEKQGGGYGYTF. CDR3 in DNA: TGCAGCGTTGAGAAGCAGGGAGGGGGCTATGGCTACACCTTC.